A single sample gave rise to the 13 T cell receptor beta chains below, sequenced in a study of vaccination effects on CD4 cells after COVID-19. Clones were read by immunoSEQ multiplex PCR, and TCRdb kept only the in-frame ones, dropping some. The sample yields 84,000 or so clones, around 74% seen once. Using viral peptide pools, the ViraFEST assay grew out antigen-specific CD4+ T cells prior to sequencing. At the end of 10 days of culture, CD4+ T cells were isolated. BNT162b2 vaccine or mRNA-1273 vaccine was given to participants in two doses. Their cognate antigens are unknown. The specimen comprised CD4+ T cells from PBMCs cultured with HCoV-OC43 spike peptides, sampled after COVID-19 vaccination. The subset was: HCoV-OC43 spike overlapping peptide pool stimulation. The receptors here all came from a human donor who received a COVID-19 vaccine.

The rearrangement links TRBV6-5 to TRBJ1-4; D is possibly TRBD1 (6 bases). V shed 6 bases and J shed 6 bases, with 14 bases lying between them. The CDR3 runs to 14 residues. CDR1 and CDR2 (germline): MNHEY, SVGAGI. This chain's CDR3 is CASRDSAQDEKLFF. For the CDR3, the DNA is TGTGCCAGCAGGGACAGCGCGCAGGATGAAAAACTGTTTTTT.

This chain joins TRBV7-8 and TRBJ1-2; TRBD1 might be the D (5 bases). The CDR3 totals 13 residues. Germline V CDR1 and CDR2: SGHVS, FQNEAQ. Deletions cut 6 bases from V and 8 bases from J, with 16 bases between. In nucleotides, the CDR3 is TGTGCCAGCAGTCCCCCCCGGGGGGAAGGCTACACCTTC. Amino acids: CASSPPRGEGYTF.

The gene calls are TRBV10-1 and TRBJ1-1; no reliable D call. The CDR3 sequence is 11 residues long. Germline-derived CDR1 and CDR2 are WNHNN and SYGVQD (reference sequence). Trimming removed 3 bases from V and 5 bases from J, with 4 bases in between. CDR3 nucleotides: TGCGCCAGCAGTGATGGGACTGAAGCTTTCTTT. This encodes CASSDGTEAFF.

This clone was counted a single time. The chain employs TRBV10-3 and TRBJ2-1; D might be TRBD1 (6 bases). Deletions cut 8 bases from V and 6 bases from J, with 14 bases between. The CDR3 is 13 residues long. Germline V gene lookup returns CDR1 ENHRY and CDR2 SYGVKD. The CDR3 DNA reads TGTGCCATCCGGGACACAGGCTTCAATGAGCAGTTCTTC. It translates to CAIRDTGFNEQFF.

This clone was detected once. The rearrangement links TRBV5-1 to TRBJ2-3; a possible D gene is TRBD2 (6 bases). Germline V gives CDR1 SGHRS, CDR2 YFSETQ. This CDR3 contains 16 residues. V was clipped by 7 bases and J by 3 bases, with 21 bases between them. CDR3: CASGTHFEGRTDTQYF. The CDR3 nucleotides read TGCGCCAGCGGGACCCATTTTGAGGGGAGGACAGATACGCAGTATTTT.

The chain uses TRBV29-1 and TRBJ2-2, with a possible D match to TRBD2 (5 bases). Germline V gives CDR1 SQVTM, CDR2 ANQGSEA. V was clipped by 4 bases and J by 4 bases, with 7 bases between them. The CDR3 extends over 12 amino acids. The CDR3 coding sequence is TGCAGCGTTGGTCGGGGCACCGGGGAGCTGTTTTTT. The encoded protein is CSVGRGTGELFF.

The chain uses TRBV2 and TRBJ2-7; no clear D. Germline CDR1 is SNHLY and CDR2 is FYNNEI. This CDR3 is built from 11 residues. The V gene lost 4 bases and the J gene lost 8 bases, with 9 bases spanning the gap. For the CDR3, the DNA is TGTGCCAGCAGTGTTGTTATTCAGCAGTACGTC. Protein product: CASSVVIQQYV.

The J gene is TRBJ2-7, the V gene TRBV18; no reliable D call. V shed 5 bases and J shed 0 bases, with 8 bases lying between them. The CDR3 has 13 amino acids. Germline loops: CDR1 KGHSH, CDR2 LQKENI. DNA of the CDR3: TGTGCCAGCTCAGTCACCGGCTCCTACGAGCAGTACGTC. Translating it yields CASSVTGSYEQYV.

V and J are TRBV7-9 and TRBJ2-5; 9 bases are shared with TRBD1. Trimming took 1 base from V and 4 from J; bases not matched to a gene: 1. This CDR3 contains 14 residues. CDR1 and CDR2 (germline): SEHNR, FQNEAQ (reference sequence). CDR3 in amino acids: CASSLVQGAETQYF. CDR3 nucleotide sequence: TGTGCCAGCAGCTTAGTACAGGGGGCAGAGACCCAGTACTTC.

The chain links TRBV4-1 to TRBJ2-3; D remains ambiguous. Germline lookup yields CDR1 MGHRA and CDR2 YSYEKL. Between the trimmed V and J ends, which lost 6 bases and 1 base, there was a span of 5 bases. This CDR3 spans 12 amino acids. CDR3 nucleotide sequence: TGCGCCAGCAGTCTGGGCACAGATACGCAGTATTTT. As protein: CASSLGTDTQYF.

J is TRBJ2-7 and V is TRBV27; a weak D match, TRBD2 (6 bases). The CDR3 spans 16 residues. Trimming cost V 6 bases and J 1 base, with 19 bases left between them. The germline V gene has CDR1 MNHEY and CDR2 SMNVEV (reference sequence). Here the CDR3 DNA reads TGTGCCAGCAGCAAACCGGGGAGCGGACTATCCTACGAGCAGTACGTC. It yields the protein CASSKPGSGLSYEQYV.

For the CDR3, the DNA is TGCGCCAGCAGCTTGGTGGGGGGCGCCGAGACCCAGTACTTC. Translated: CASSLVGGAETQYF. This chain connects TRBV5-1 to TRBJ2-5; D may correspond to TRBD1 or TRBD2 (6 bases each). Germline V gives CDR1 SGHRS, CDR2 YFSETQ. The CDR3 spans 14 residues. Trimming pared 0 bases from V and 5 bases from J, leaving 11 bases between.

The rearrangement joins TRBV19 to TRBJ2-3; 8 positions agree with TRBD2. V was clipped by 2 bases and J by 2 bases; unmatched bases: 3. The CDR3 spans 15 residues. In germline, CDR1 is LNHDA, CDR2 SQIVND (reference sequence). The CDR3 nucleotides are TGTGCCAGTAGTATACGGGGGGGGGCCACAGATACGCAGTATTTT. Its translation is CASSIRGGATDTQYF.